Following are 28 T cell receptor beta chains from one sample sequenced in a study of blood T cell repertoires in COVID-19. TCRdb's table, derived via immunoSEQ multiplex PCR, lists solely in-frame clones and lacks some. The table shows about 370,000 clones, with roughly nine tenths occurring only once. The sequencing sample was made of peripheral blood. These TCRs come from a woman in her thirties with COVID-19, enrolled during active disease.

The CDR3 DNA reads TGTGCCAGCAGTTACCCAATTGGGGGGGTAGAAGAGACCCAGTACTTC. Amino acids: CASSYPIGGVEETQYF. The chain couples TRBV6-6 to TRBJ2-5; 7 positions match TRBD2. Germline CDR1 reads MNHNY; CDR2 reads SVGAGI (reference sequence). V was clipped by 2 bases and J by 3 bases; unmatched bases: 9. This CDR3 contains 16 residues.

This clone was found once. V usage is TRBV19 and J usage is TRBJ2-7; TRBD1 is a possible D gene (5 bases). The ends were cut back, 0 bases at V and 0 bases at J, with 9 bases in the middle. This CDR3 is 15 amino acids long. Germline CDR1 is LNHDA and CDR2 is SQIVND (reference sequence). This chain's CDR3 is CASSIDTGFSYEQYF. DNA for the CDR3: TGTGCCAGTAGTATAGACACAGGATTCTCCTACGAGCAGTACTTC.

The sample holds a few counts of this clone. This chain uses TRBV4-3 with TRBJ1-5, with D possibly being TRBD1 (6 bases). The CDR3 extends over 15 amino acids. CDR1 is LGHNA, CDR2 YSLEER, per germline. The V and J ends lost 1 base and 1 base respectively, with 8 bases between them. This chain's CDR3 is CASSQGTVSNQPQHF. In nucleotides, the CDR3 is TGCGCCAGCAGCCAAGGGACAGTAAGCAATCAGCCCCAGCATTTT.

J is TRBJ2-2 and V is TRBV9, with TRBD2 matching 10 bases. Germline lookup yields CDR1 SGDLS and CDR2 YYNGEE. The CDR3 runs to 14 residues. V was clipped by 5 bases and J by 7 bases; unmatched bases: 5. CDR3 amino acids: CASRASGGIGELFF. For the CDR3, the DNA is TGTGCCAGCAGGGCTAGCGGGGGAATCGGGGAGCTGTTTTTT.

In DNA form, the CDR3 reads TGTGCCAGCAGTCGAGGGACTAGCGGGGGGGCGAGCTCCTACGAGCAGTACTTC. It encodes CASSRGTSGGASSYEQYF. This sequence joins TRBV6-6 and TRBJ2-7; 16 bases agree with TRBD2. V dropped 5 bases and J dropped 0; count of bases not matched to a gene: 7. The germline gives CDR1 MNHNY, CDR2 SVGAGI (reference sequence). The CDR3 has 18 residues.

The count of this clone is one. The chain employs TRBV10-3 and TRBJ2-3; 7 bases map to TRBD2. CDR1 is ENHRY, CDR2 SYGVKD, per germline. The V gene end was trimmed by 10 bases and the J gene end by 3 bases; junction bases not matched to a gene: 16. The CDR3 has 16 amino acids. CDR3 nucleotide sequence: TGTGCCACGGCCCGACCGGGCGGGGGTGAGACAGATACGCAGTATTTT. Encoded protein: CATARPGGGETDTQYF.

The chain couples TRBV5-1 to TRBJ2-6, with unresolved D. CDR1 is SGHRS, CDR2 YFSETQ, per germline. Trimming took off 0 bases at V and 2 bases at J, with 6 bases between the two ends. The CDR3 length is 15 residues. The CDR3 region has the DNA TGCGCCAGCAGCTTGGCCCTCGCTGGGGCCAACGTCCTGACTTTC. Translating gives CASSLALAGANVLTF.

The CDR3: CASSESTAGWKDEQYF. In DNA form, the CDR3 reads TGTGCCAGCAGCGAATCAACCGCGGGGTGGAAGGACGAGCAGTACTTC. V usage is TRBV11-2 and J usage is TRBJ2-7, with D perhaps TRBD2 (6 bases). V was pared by 5 bases and J by 5 bases, with 22 bases between. The germline CDR1 and CDR2 sequences are SGHAT and FQNNGV. The CDR3 runs 16 residues.

The rearrangement joins TRBV5-4 to TRBJ1-2; D possibly corresponds to TRBD1 (6 bases). CDR1 is SGHNT, CDR2 YYREEE, per germline (reference sequence). V dropped 3 bases and J dropped 7 bases, with 16 bases sitting between them. The CDR3 has 14 amino acids. CDR3 residues: CASSSGQGMGGYTF. The CDR3 nucleotides read TGTGCCAGCAGCTCGGGTCAGGGGATGGGTGGCTACACCTTC. Using reference TRBV5-4 and TRBJ1-2 for the parts outside the CDR3, the full variable domain is ETGVTQSPTHLIKTRGQQVTLRCSSQSGHNTVSWYQQALGQGPQFIFQYYREEENGRGNFPPRFSGLQFPNYSSELNVNALELDDSALYLCASSSGQGMGGYTFGSGTRLTVV.

The chain combines TRBV7-2 with TRBJ2-1; 11 bases agree with TRBD2. Per germline, CDR1 SGHTA and CDR2 FQGNSA. The CDR3 is 15 amino acids. The ends lost 3 bases at V and 8 bases at J; junction bases unmatched: 6. CDR3 DNA: TGTGCCAGCAGCTTCGATAGCGGGAGGGCCTATGAGCAGTTCTTC. Its protein is CASSFDSGRAYEQFF. Supplemented by reference TRBV7-2 and TRBJ2-1, the full variable domain reads GAGVSQSPSNKVTEKGKDVELRCDPISGHTALYWYRQSLGQGLEFLIYFQGNSAPDKSGLPSDRFSAERTGGSVSTLTIQRTQQEDSAVYLCASSFDSGRAYEQFFGPGTRLTVL.

The chain uses TRBV2 and TRBJ2-1; 10 bases align to TRBD2. Per germline, CDR1 SNHLY and CDR2 FYNNEI. With 6 bases clipped from V and 9 bases from J, the junction kept 2 bases outside the gene matches. This CDR3 spans 12 amino acids. CDR3 in DNA: TGTGCCAGCAGGAGCGGGGGGGGTGAGCAGTTCTTC. This translates into CASRSGGGEQFF.

The chain has TRBV10-3 and TRBJ2-7; TRBD1 agrees at 12 bases. V trimming: 2 bases; J trimming: 9 bases; junction bases outside the gene matches: 8. The length of the CDR3 is 15 residues. From germline, CDR1 is ENHRY and CDR2 SYGVKD. The CDR3 sequence is CAISEIRGQGARQYF. Written as DNA, the CDR3 is TGTGCCATCAGTGAGATAAGGGGACAGGGGGCGCGGCAGTACTTC.

There are a few counts of this clone. V is TRBV4-3 and J is TRBJ2-7; 12 nucleotides agree with TRBD2. The CDR3 consists of 15 residues. In germline, CDR1 is LGHNA, CDR2 YSLEER. V lost 4 bases, J lost 3 bases, and 4 bases stayed unmatched. CDR3 bases: TGCGCCAGCAGCCTCGGGACTAGCGGGTTCTACGAGCAGTACTTC. Its protein is CASSLGTSGFYEQYF.

In nucleotides, the CDR3 is TGTGCCAGCTTGCGGGACAGGGATGAAAAACTGTTTTTT. It is translated as CASLRDRDEKLFF. The gene calls are TRBV6-5 and TRBJ1-4; 9 bases line up with TRBD1. The germline V gene has CDR1 MNHEY and CDR2 SVGAGI. This CDR3 comprises 13 residues. Losses at the gene ends were 8 bases for V and 6 bases for J; bases not matched to a gene: 4.

The J gene is TRBJ2-7, the V gene TRBV14; D gene uncertain. Germline V gene data show CDR1 as SGHDN and CDR2 as FVKESK. V was pared by 0 bases and J by 5 bases, with 11 bases between. CDR3 size: 14 residues. CDR3 coding DNA: TGTGCCAGCAGCCAAGATCCGGGTAGTAACGAGCAGTACTTC. It codes for CASSQDPGSNEQYF.

This clone has just one count. This rearrangement joins TRBV28 to TRBJ2-3; TRBD2 agrees at 7 bases. V lost 4 bases to trimming and J lost 5 bases; unmatched junction nucleotides: 0. The CDR3 extends over 12 amino acids. Germline V gene data show CDR1 as MDHEN and CDR2 as SYDVKM. CDR3: CASSSGGDTQYF. The DNA for the CDR3 is TGTGCCAGCAGTTCGGGGGGAGATACGCAGTATTTT.

The gene calls are TRBV9 and TRBJ2-3; 8 nucleotides agree with TRBD1. V lost 5 bases, J lost 1 base, and 9 bases stayed unmatched. This CDR3 spans 16 amino acids. The V gene's germline CDR1 is SGDLS and CDR2 YYNGEE. The CDR3 loop is CASRATGGFRTDTQYF. The CDR3 nucleotides are TGTGCCAGCAGAGCCACAGGGGGTTTCCGCACAGATACGCAGTATTTT.

The J gene is TRBJ1-2, the V gene TRBV3-1 (or the pseudogene TRBV3-2); no definite D call. The CDR3 covers 15 residues. The V and J ends lost 0 bases and 8 bases respectively, with 16 bases between them. In germline, CDR1 is LGHDT, CDR2 YNNKEL (reference sequence). CDR3 sequence reads: CASSQDPTGVEGYTF. DNA of the CDR3: TGTGCCAGCAGCCAAGATCCTACGGGAGTCGAAGGCTACACCTTC.

This clone has a single count. The rearrangement links TRBV19 to TRBJ2-4; 10 bases align to TRBD2. Germline-derived CDR1 and CDR2 are LNHDA and SQIVND (reference sequence). V was clipped by 2 bases and J by 9 bases; unmatched bases: 4. There are 14 residues in the CDR3. The CDR3 nucleotides are TGTGCCAGTAGTATAAGGCTAGCGGGGGCCATTCAGTACTTC. Translating gives CASSIRLAGAIQYF.

This rearrangement joins TRBV11-2 to TRBJ2-1; D is uncertain. Trimming stripped 0 bases from V and 8 bases from J, with 8 bases between. There are 13 residues in the CDR3. The V gene's germline CDR1 is SGHAT and CDR2 FQNNGV. The CDR3 sequence: CASSLDRGDEQFF. CDR3 in DNA: TGTGCCAGCAGCTTAGATAGAGGCGATGAGCAGTTCTTC.

V usage is TRBV5-6 and J usage is TRBJ2-1, with D maybe TRBD2 (5 bases). The CDR3 totals 15 residues. V lost 4 bases and J 2 bases, leaving 13 bases between the germline ends. Germline V gives CDR1 SGHDT, CDR2 YYEEEE. The CDR3 sequence: CASSTFGEAYNEQFF. CDR3 sequence (DNA): TGTGCCAGCAGCACCTTCGGGGAAGCCTACAATGAGCAGTTCTTC. Using reference TRBV5-6 and TRBJ2-1 for the parts outside the CDR3, the full variable domain is DAGVTQSPTHLIKTRGQQVTLRCSPKSGHDTVSWYQQALGQGPQFIFQYYEEEERQRGNFPDRFSGHQFPNYSSELNVNALLLGDSALYLCASSTFGEAYNEQFFGPGTRLTVL.

Only a few counts were recorded for this clone. The chain combines TRBV7-9 with TRBJ2-1; D is possibly TRBD2 (7 bases). This CDR3 has 17 amino acids. Between the trimmed V and J ends, which lost 4 bases and 3 bases, there was a span of 19 bases. CDR1 and CDR2 (germline): SEHNR, FQNEAQ (reference sequence). The CDR3, as DNA: TGTGCCAGCAGCTCCCCCGTCGGCGGGGGCCGCTACAATGAGCAGTTCTTC. This encodes CASSSPVGGGRYNEQFF.

V is TRBV29-1 and J is TRBJ1-4; 8 nucleotides line up with TRBD1. Germline CDR1 SQVTM, CDR2 ANQGSEA. The V and J ends lost 6 bases and 3 bases, in that order; junction bases with no gene match: 3. There are 13 residues in the CDR3. The CDR3 coding sequence is TGCAGCGTGGCAGGGGGCTCTAATGAAAAACTGTTTTTT. Protein sequence: CSVAGGSNEKLFF.

This chain joins TRBV19 and TRBJ1-6; D is ambiguous. The germline V gene has CDR1 LNHDA and CDR2 SQIVND (reference sequence). The CDR3 length is 14 residues. V was pared by 1 base and J by 10 bases, with 11 bases between. For the CDR3, the DNA is TGTGCCAGTAGTATAGTTCAGGCGGGATCACCCCTCCACTTT. It is translated as CASSIVQAGSPLHF. Full variable domain (remainder filled in from reference TRBV19 and TRBJ1-6): DGGITQSPKYLFRKEGQNVTLSCEQNLNHDAMYWYRQDPGQGLRLIYYSQIVNDFQKGDIAEGYSVSREKKESFPLTVTSAQKNPTAFYLCASSIVQAGSPLHFGNGTRLTVT.

The chain links TRBV27 to TRBJ1-6; D gene ambiguous. V was cut by 5 bases and J by 0 bases, with 20 bases left in between. This CDR3 is 19 amino acids long. The V gene's germline CDR1 is MNHEY and CDR2 SMNVEV (reference sequence). The CDR3 loop reads CASSIDVPSPYSYNSPLHF. The DNA for the CDR3 is TGTGCCAGCAGTATTGATGTTCCAAGCCCTTACTCCTATAATTCACCCCTCCACTTT.

V and J are TRBV7-2 and TRBJ1-1; TRBD1 matches 7 bases. The germline V gene encodes CDR1 SGHTA and CDR2 FQGNSA. Losses at the gene ends were 6 bases for V and 0 bases for J; bases not matched to a gene: 4. This CDR3 contains 14 residues. CDR3 sequence (DNA): TGTGCCAGCAGGATCAGGGGGATGAACACTGAAGCTTTCTTT. Protein product: CASRIRGMNTEAFF.

The rearrangement uses TRBV18 and TRBJ1-2; 9 bases line up with TRBD1. The germline CDR1 and CDR2 sequences are KGHSH and LQKENI. The V segment lost 0 bases and the J segment 4 bases; nucleotides outside the gene matches: 0. CDR3 length: 14 amino acids. DNA for the CDR3: TGTGCCAGCTCACCACCGACAGGGGGCTATGGCTACACCTTC. It is translated as CASSPPTGGYGYTF.

The V and J genes are TRBV19 and TRBJ1-2, with no clear D. Between the trimmed V and J ends, which lost 7 bases and 2 bases, there was a span of 20 bases. Germline CDR1 LNHDA, CDR2 SQIVND (reference sequence). The CDR3 runs 16 residues. The CDR3 DNA sequence: TGTGCCAGTAACAACATACCCTCTTTGGGCAACTATGGCTACACCTTC. Translation gives CASNNIPSLGNYGYTF.